A selection of T cell receptor beta chains follows, all from one sample in a study of T cell responses to AZD1222 COVID-19 vaccine. Sequencing was performed with immunoSEQ multiplex PCR; in TCRdb, only in-frame clones are kept and a portion is missing. The data show 95,000 to 150,000 clones, 85% to 90% seen once. The material was peripheral blood, obtained on day 0 of AZD1222 vaccination. These receptors originate from an adult in good health. CDR3s leave out the opening cysteine and the closing phenylalanine or tryptophan. Each record gives: clone size, J gene, V gene, CDR3 protein. Only part of the rows carry a size: once, few, many, or a class if the clone is expanded.

>-|TRBJ1-2|TRBV7-9
ASSYPGTGGYGYT
>-|TRBJ2-2|TRBV6-5
ASSYSDGAGELF
>-|TRBJ1-1|TRBV6-5
ASSYLAIGGSTEAF
>once|TRBJ1-2|TRBV7-2
ASSYLGSSNYGYT
>-|TRBJ2-7|TRBV4-3
ASSPQQGYEQY
>-|TRBJ2-5|TRBV27
ASSRSAGPQETQY
>-|TRBJ2-7|TRBV5-1
ASSLTQGVSYEQY
>once|TRBJ1-1|TRBV11-1
ASSLESNTEAF
>-|TRBJ1-1|TRBV7-6
ASSEQGANTEAF
>-|TRBJ2-3|TRBV12-5
ASGSTEGADTQY
>-|TRBJ1-2|TRBV25-1
ASSPGRDYLYGYT
>-|TRBJ1-5|TRBV2
ASTEGGVRAQPQH
>-|TRBJ1-1|TRBV7-2
ASSSNTGGSTEAF
>-|TRBJ2-4|TRBV2
ASTSGGVAKNIQY
>once|TRBJ2-5|TRBV5-1
ASRVTSPPGAQY
>-|TRBJ2-2|TRBV13
ASSRPQGVSTGELF
>once|TRBJ2-6|TRBV5-6
ASSPQGGANVLT
>once|TRBJ2-7|TRBV5-1
ASSRGLNDEQY
>-|TRBJ2-7|TRBV2
ASSERAGSSYEQY
>-|TRBJ2-5|TRBV27
ASSLLAGGQETQY
>once|TRBJ1-6|TRBV5-6
ASSESPYNSPLH
>once|TRBJ2-5|TRBV12-5
ASGPDGGETQY
>-|TRBJ2-3|TRBV28
ASTPGGITDTQY
>-|TRBJ2-1|TRBV7-9
ASSQTGTTNEQF
>-|TRBJ1-2|TRBV28
ASSLRRDGYGYT
>-|TRBJ2-3|TRBV5-6
ASSLEQGIGVNTDTQY
>-|TRBJ1-5|TRBV6-5
ASSGGTGY
>few|TRBJ2-3|TRBV5-3
ARSDASTDTQY
>-|TRBJ1-2|TRBV12-3/TRBV12-4
ASSLGRYGYT
>-|TRBJ1-2|TRBV5-4
ASSPVRDREDGYT
>-|TRBJ1-1|TRBV9
ASSVVPGPPPTEAF
>once|TRBJ1-6|TRBV3-1/TRBV3-2
ASSLRQGLYNSPLH
>-|TRBJ2-2|TRBV23-1
ASSRTSGSQNTGELF
>-|TRBJ2-7|TRBV7-2
ASSWDRAYEQY
>few|TRBJ1-6|TRBV4-1
ASSQGRDSQQYNSPLH
>-|TRBJ2-3|TRBV9
ASSVAGTFSDTQY
>-|TRBJ2-3|TRBV5-4
ASSLDPSSTDTQY